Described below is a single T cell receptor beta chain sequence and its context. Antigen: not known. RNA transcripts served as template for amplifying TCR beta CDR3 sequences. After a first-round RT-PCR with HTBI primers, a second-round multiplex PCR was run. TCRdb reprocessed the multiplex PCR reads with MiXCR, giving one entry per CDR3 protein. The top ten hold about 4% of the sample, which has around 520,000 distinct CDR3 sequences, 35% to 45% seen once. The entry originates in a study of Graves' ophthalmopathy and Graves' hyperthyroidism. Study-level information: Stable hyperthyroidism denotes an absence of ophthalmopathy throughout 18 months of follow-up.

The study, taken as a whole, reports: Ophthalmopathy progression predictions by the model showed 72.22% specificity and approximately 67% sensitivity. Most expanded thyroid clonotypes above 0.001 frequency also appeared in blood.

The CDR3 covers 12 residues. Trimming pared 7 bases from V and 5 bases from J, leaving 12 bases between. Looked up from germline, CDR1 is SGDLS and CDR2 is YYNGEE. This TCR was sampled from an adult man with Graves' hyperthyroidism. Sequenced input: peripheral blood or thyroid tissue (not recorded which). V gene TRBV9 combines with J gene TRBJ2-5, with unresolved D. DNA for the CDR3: TGTGCCAGCTCAAAAGGGATGGAGACCCAGTACTTC. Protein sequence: CASSKGMETQYF. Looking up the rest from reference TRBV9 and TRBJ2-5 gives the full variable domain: DSGVTQTPKHLITATGQRVTLRCSPRSGDLSVYWYQQSLDQGLQFLIQYYNGEERAKGNILERFSAQQFPDLHSELNLSSLELGDSALYFCASSKGMETQYFGPGTRLLVL.